These 30 T cell receptor beta chains were sequenced from one sample in a study of T cell responses to AZD1222 COVID-19 vaccine. The repertoire was sequenced with immunoSEQ multiplex PCR; TCRdb's copy has only in-frame clones and lacks some. The sample holds about 190,000 clones, around 90% seen once. This material consisted of peripheral blood, taken on day 0 of AZD1222 vaccination. Receptor source: an adult in good health.

The chain couples TRBV28 to TRBJ1-5; D perhaps matches TRBD1 (6 bases). The CDR3 has 12 amino acids. V shed 10 bases and J shed 3 bases, with 10 bases lying between them. Germline lookup yields CDR1 MDHEN and CDR2 SYDVKM. DNA for the CDR3: TGTGCCACCAGGGGTTACAATCAGCCCCAGCATTTT. As protein: CATRGYNQPQHF.

This clone came up a few times. This rearrangement joins TRBV6-1 to TRBJ1-3; D is uncertain. The CDR3 totals 13 residues. Germline V gene data show CDR1 as MNHNS and CDR2 as SASEGT. The V end was cut by 1 base, the J end by 5 bases, with 6 bases between. DNA of the CDR3: TGTGCCAGCAGTGAAGGGGCCAGAAACACCATATATTTT. It translates to CASSEGARNTIYF.

This clone has only a few counts. This chain joins TRBV10-1 and TRBJ1-5; no firm D call. Germline V CDR1 and CDR2: WNHNN, SYGVQD (reference sequence). V lost 5 bases and J 0 bases, leaving 8 bases between the germline ends. The CDR3 extends over 14 amino acids. In DNA form, the CDR3 reads TGCGCCAGCAGTACGCAGGTTAGCAATCAGCCCCAGCATTTT. This encodes CASSTQVSNQPQHF.

This chain connects TRBV13 to TRBJ1-2; D perhaps matches TRBD1 (5 bases). Germline V CDR1 and CDR2: PRHDT, FYEKMQ (reference sequence). This CDR3 is built from 16 residues. Trimming left V 1 base short and J 6 bases short, with 18 bases between. The CDR3 sequence: CASSLVGGRAIDGYTF. The CDR3 nucleotides read TGTGCCAGCAGCTTAGTGGGGGGAAGAGCTATAGATGGCTACACCTTC.

The chain combines TRBV9 with TRBJ2-3, with 7 bases matching TRBD2. The trim removed 0 bases at V and 2 bases at J, leaving 6 bases unmatched. Germline CDR1 reads SGDLS; CDR2 reads YYNGEE. This CDR3 comprises 16 residues. The CDR3 region has the DNA TGTGCCAGCAGCGTAGCTCCGGGACTACACACAGATACGCAGTATTTT. This gives the protein CASSVAPGLHTDTQYF. Combining the CDR3 with reference TRBV9 and TRBJ2-3 gives the whole variable domain DSGVTQTPKHLITATGQRVTLRCSPRSGDLSVYWYQQSLDQGLQFLIQYYNGEERAKGNILERFSAQQFPDLHSELNLSSLELGDSALYFCASSVAPGLHTDTQYFGPGTRLTVL.

This chain links TRBV18 with TRBJ1-1, with 7 bases matching TRBD1. From germline, CDR1 is KGHSH and CDR2 LQKENI. V lost 4 bases and J lost 1; bases outside the gene matches: 6. The CDR3 runs to 15 residues. This CDR3 is CASSLGQVSNTEAFF. CDR3 DNA: TGTGCCAGCTCACTCGGACAGGTCTCGAACACTGAAGCTTTCTTT.

The rearrangement joins TRBV7-3 to TRBJ2-1, with TRBD2 matching over 10 bases. Germline CDR1 and CDR2: SGHTA and FQGTGA. The V segment lost 5 bases and the J segment 7 bases; nucleotides outside the gene matches: 5. The CDR3 runs to 14 residues. CDR3 sequence reads: CASSATSGMNEQFF. CDR3 nucleotides: TGTGCCAGCAGCGCAACTAGCGGGATGAATGAGCAGTTCTTC. The variable domain in full, with the rest retrieved from reference TRBV7-3 and TRBJ2-1, is GAGVSQTPSNKVTEKGKYVELRCDPISGHTALYWYRQSLGQGPEFLIYFQGTGAADDSGLPNDRFFAVRPEGSVSTLKIQRTERGDSAVYLCASSATSGMNEQFFGPGTRLTVL.

This chain connects TRBV27 to TRBJ1-6; D gene unclear. Trimming removed 0 bases from V and 2 bases from J, with 20 bases in between. Per the germline V gene, CDR1 is MNHEY and CDR2 is SMNVEV (reference sequence). The CDR3 is 20 residues long. CDR3 coding DNA: TGTGCCAGCAGTTTATCGAGGGTGAGGACCTTAAGTCCCTATAATTCACCCCTCCACTTT. This encodes CASSLSRVRTLSPYNSPLHF.

This rearrangement joins TRBV14 to TRBJ1-6; possible D gene TRBD1, 5 bases. Germline loops: CDR1 SGHDN, CDR2 FVKESK. The CDR3 runs 17 residues. V was clipped by 3 bases and J by 10 bases, with 22 bases between them. The CDR3 nucleotides read TGTGCCAGCAGCCAGCCGGTTGGGGGGACCGGGGGATCACCCCTCCACTTT. This encodes CASSQPVGGTGGSPLHF.

This chain uses TRBV6-5 with TRBJ2-1, with 14 positions matching TRBD2. CDR1 is MNHEY, CDR2 SVGAGI, per germline. The CDR3 extends over 15 amino acids. V was pared by 5 bases and J by 10 bases, with 7 bases of the junction left unmatched. The CDR3 is CASSLTSGGVQEQFF. DNA of the CDR3: TGTGCCAGCAGTCTGACTAGCGGGGGGGTTCAGGAGCAGTTCTTC.

CDR3 nucleotide sequence: TGCGCCAGCACTCTGCAGGACAGGGGCACAGATACGCAGTATTTT. The encoded protein is CASTLQDRGTDTQYF. The chain joins TRBV5-1 to TRBJ2-3, with TRBD1 identical over 8 bases. The CDR3 totals 15 residues. V lost 6 bases and J lost 1; bases outside the gene matches: 7. CDR1 SGHRS and CDR2 YFSETQ come from the germline V gene.

The V and J genes are TRBV7-9 and TRBJ2-1; D uncertain. The V end lost 5 bases, the J end lost 9 bases, and 8 bases lay between the germline ends. The V gene's germline CDR1 is SEHNR and CDR2 FQNEAQ (reference sequence). The CDR3 has 11 residues. The CDR3 is CASSTISEQFF. CDR3 nucleotides: TGTGCCAGCAGCACCATTAGTGAGCAGTTCTTC.

This clone was seen just once. The V gene is TRBV24-1, the J gene TRBJ2-1; TRBD1 matches 9 bases. This CDR3 spans 15 amino acids. With V trimmed by 5 bases and J by 7 bases, 8 bases remained unmatched. The V gene's germline CDR1 is KGHDR and CDR2 SFDVKD. CDR3 nucleotide sequence: TGTGCCACCAGTGGGGGACAGGGAGTTACAAATGAGCAGTTCTTC. It is translated as CATSGGQGVTNEQFF.

The chain recombines TRBV7-6 with TRBJ2-1; D perhaps matches TRBD2 (5 bases). CDR1 is SGHVS, CDR2 FNYEAQ, per germline. V dropped 5 bases and J dropped 5 bases, with 22 bases sitting between them. This CDR3 is built from 17 residues. The CDR3 nucleotides are TGTGCCAGCAGCGAAATGGGGTTAGCGAGTGAGGACAATGAGCAGTTCTTC. Translating it yields CASSEMGLASEDNEQFF.

There are a few counts of this clone. This chain connects TRBV11-2 to TRBJ2-3, with 12 nucleotides matching TRBD2. Germline CDR1 is SGHAT and CDR2 is FQNNGV. V gave up 0 bases and J gave up 5 bases; unmatched junction bases: 0. The CDR3 covers 15 residues. The CDR3 sequence is CASSLEGLAGDTQYF. CDR3 bases: TGTGCCAGCAGCTTAGAGGGACTAGCGGGAGATACGCAGTATTTT.

The V gene is TRBV5-1, the J gene TRBJ1-5; no firm D call. Germline-derived CDR1 and CDR2 are SGHRS and YFSETQ. The CDR3 covers 14 residues. V was pared by 0 bases and J by 5 bases, with 9 bases between. CDR3 DNA sequence: TGCGCCAGCAGCTTGGATAGCACAGATCAGCCCCAGCATTTT. Its protein product is CASSLDSTDQPQHF. The full variable domain, rest sourced from reference TRBV5-1 and TRBJ1-5, is KAGVTQTPRYLIKTRGQQVTLSCSPISGHRSVSWYQQTPGQGLQFLFEYFSETQRNKGNFPGRFSGRQFSNSRSEMNVSTLELGDSALYLCASSLDSTDQPQHFGDGTRLSIL.

This chain uses TRBV6-6 with TRBJ2-7, with D unresolved. The germline CDR1 and CDR2 sequences are MNHNY and SVGAGI (reference sequence). Trimming left V 5 bases short and J 2 bases short, with 10 bases between. This CDR3 region has 13 residues. The CDR3 reads CASSQSLAYEQYF. Here the CDR3 DNA reads TGTGCCAGCAGTCAGTCGCTAGCCTACGAGCAGTACTTC.

The rearrangement links TRBV7-9 to TRBJ1-1, with D possibly matching TRBD1 (5 bases). The CDR3 loop spans 14 amino acids. CDR1 and CDR2 from the germline V gene are SEHNR and FQNEAQ (reference sequence). The V and J ends lost 3 bases and 4 bases respectively, with 12 bases between them. The chain's CDR3 is CASSLPRDGTEAFF. For the CDR3, the DNA is TGTGCCAGCAGCTTGCCGCGGGACGGCACTGAAGCTTTCTTT.

This chain uses TRBV12-5 with TRBJ1-5; D not certain. The CDR3 is 16 residues long. Trimming stripped 6 bases from V and 4 bases from J, with 19 bases between. From germline, CDR1 is LGHNT and CDR2 FRNRAP. The CDR3 nucleotides read TGTGCTAGTGGCCCTCCAGGACCTCGGAAAAATCAGCCCCAGCATTTT. Its protein product is CASGPPGPRKNQPQHF.

The chain's CDR3 is CASSGTSGVRGLNYGYTF. DNA for the CDR3: TGCGCCAGCAGCGGAACATCCGGGGTCAGGGGCCTTAACTATGGCTACACCTTC. This chain connects TRBV5-1 to TRBJ1-2; TRBD1 is a possible D gene (6 bases). Trimming shortened V by 4 bases and J by 1 base, and 23 bases separated the two germline ends. The CDR3 runs 18 residues. Germline CDR1 is SGHRS and CDR2 is YFSETQ.

The rearrangement links TRBV29-1 to TRBJ2-5, with D perhaps TRBD2 (6 bases). Germline V lookup: CDR1 SQVTM, CDR2 ANQGSEA. The CDR3 is 13 residues long. V was cut by 6 bases and J by 4 bases, with 15 bases left in between. The CDR3 nucleotides are TGCAGCGTCCGGGGGAAGCTCCGAGAGACCCAGTACTTC. Translated, it gives CSVRGKLRETQYF. Full variable domain (rest looked up from reference TRBV29-1 and TRBJ2-5): SAVISQKPSRDICQRGTSLTIQCQVDSQVTMMFWYRQQPGQSLTLIATANQGSEATYESGFVIDKFPISRPNLTFSTLTVSNMSPEDSSIYLCSVRGKLRETQYFGPGTRLLVL.

The chain recombines TRBV14 with TRBJ1-2, with D possibly TRBD1 on 5 matching bases. The germline V and J ends were trimmed by 2 bases and 0 bases, with 13 bases remaining between them. The CDR3 consists of 16 residues. Germline V gene lookup returns CDR1 SGHDN and CDR2 FVKESK. CDR3 protein: CASSQIGVRTNYGYTF. CDR3 DNA sequence: TGTGCCAGCAGCCAAATAGGGGTCAGGACTAACTATGGCTACACCTTC.

The chain recombines TRBV5-1 with TRBJ2-7; 11 bases align to TRBD2. V lost 3 bases to trimming and J lost 3 bases; unmatched junction nucleotides: 5. The CDR3 extends over 15 amino acids. CDR1 is SGHRS, CDR2 YFSETQ, per germline. The CDR3 reads CASSSGTSGVYEQYF. The CDR3 DNA follows: TGCGCCAGCAGCTCCGGGACTAGCGGAGTCTACGAGCAGTACTTC.

The V and J genes are TRBV3-1 (or the pseudogene TRBV3-2) and TRBJ2-5, with D unresolved. V was pared by 0 bases and J by 5 bases, with 7 bases between. This CDR3 has 13 residues. Germline values: CDR1 LGHDT, CDR2 YNNKEL (reference sequence). The CDR3 DNA reads as TGTGCCAGCAGCCAAGAGTGGGCGGAGACCCAGTACTTC. The encoded protein is CASSQEWAETQYF.

This chain joins TRBV7-8 and TRBJ1-5; D not certain. The germline gives CDR1 SGHVS, CDR2 FQNEAQ. CDR3 length: 14 residues. V was trimmed by 1 base and J by 2 bases, leaving 6 bases between them. CDR3 sequence reads: CASSLEIRNQPQHF. CDR3 DNA sequence: TGTGCCAGCAGCTTAGAAATTCGCAATCAGCCCCAGCATTTT.

The chain is built from TRBV5-1 and TRBJ2-7, with TRBD1 identical over 10 bases. Trimming cost V 5 bases and J 2 bases; bases outside gene matches: 7. The CDR3 covers 15 residues. CDR1 and CDR2 (germline): SGHRS, YFSETQ. The CDR3 loop is CASRQTGGTAYEQYF. The DNA of the CDR3 is TGCGCCAGCAGGCAGACAGGGGGCACCGCCTACGAGCAGTACTTC.

This chain connects TRBV4-3 to TRBJ1-4; the D is unclear. This CDR3 has 15 amino acids. Deletions cut 1 base from V and 8 bases from J, with 14 bases between. Germline CDR1 and CDR2: LGHNA and YSLEER. CDR3 nucleotides: TGCGCCAGCAGCCAAGCGATAGGGAGTGGGGAAAAACTGTTTTTT. Protein: CASSQAIGSGEKLFF.

The chain carries TRBV15 and TRBJ2-1, with 12 bases that match TRBD2. J gave up 5 bases and V 1 base, and 6 bases lay outside the gene matches. Germline V lookup: CDR1 LNHNV, CDR2 YYDKDF (reference sequence). The length of the CDR3 is 17 residues. DNA of the CDR3: TGTGCCACCAGCAGAGGTTCGACTAGCGGGGGCCACAATGAGCAGTTCTTC. Translation: CATSRGSTSGGHNEQFF.

V is TRBV4-3 and J is TRBJ1-2, with 9 bases lining up with TRBD1. The germline V gene has CDR1 LGHNA and CDR2 YSLEER. The trim removed 4 bases at V and 7 bases at J, leaving 4 bases unmatched. There are 13 residues in the CDR3. The DNA of the CDR3 is TGCGCCAGCAGCCTTCGACAGGGGGGTGGCTACACCTTC. Protein: CASSLRQGGGYTF.

This chain connects TRBV19 to TRBJ1-4, with D possibly TRBD1 on 5 matching bases. The V end was cut by 1 base, the J end by 5 bases, with 17 bases between. In germline, CDR1 is LNHDA, CDR2 SQIVND (reference sequence). CDR3 length: 17 residues. As DNA, the CDR3 is TGTGCCAGTAGTATAGGACCGGAGGGGACTAGGAATGAAAAACTGTTTTTT. It encodes CASSIGPEGTRNEKLFF.